This T cell receptor (beta chain) came from a study of T cell responses to AZD1222 COVID-19 vaccine. General study points: The study found vaccine-associated CD4 TCRs spanning spike, dominant at 160-218 and 743-854. The study identified only a handful of AZD1222 recipients as seropositive at baseline. Close to half of all spike-specific TCRs reportedly target regions of the variants that are unmutated. Possibly, clonal diversity was underestimated; donors were largely white British and included more females.

This table comes from immunoSEQ multiplex PCR, and its TCRdb copy is limited to in-frame clones, with some not included. The table has roughly 96,000 clones, 89% seen once. Note on this clone: Antigen unknown.

The length of the CDR3 is 16 residues. V was clipped by 4 bases and J by 4 bases; unmatched bases: 10. The germline V gene has CDR1 SGHAT and CDR2 FQNNGV. The sequencing here drew on peripheral blood, taken on day 0 of AZD1222 vaccination. This sequence originates from an adult in good health. This rearrangement joins TRBV11-2 to TRBJ1-2, with 9 nucleotides matching TRBD1. The CDR3 sequence is CASSSNPGQGAYGYTF. DNA of the CDR3: TGTGCCAGCAGCTCGAATCCGGGACAGGGTGCCTATGGCTACACCTTC.